These T cell receptor beta chains were read from a single sample in a study of Ad26.COV2.S vaccination and SARS-CoV-2 variants. TCRdb's copy holds only in-frame clones and misses some; the assay was immunoSEQ multiplex PCR. The sample holds 300,000 to 400,000 clones; around 89% are singletons and the top ten take around 4.5%. The material was peripheral blood, obtained in a trial of Ad26.COV2.S vaccine versus placebo. These receptors originate from a person between 18 and 65 years old who received the Ad26.COV2.S COVID-19 vaccine or a placebo. Each CDR3 is given with its conserved first and last residue. Each record gives: clone size, D gene, V gene, J gene, CDR3 DNA, CDR3 protein. A D gene is named only where the DNA matches it firmly. For some rows the clone size is stated as once, few or many, or as a class when expanded; others skip it.

abundance: few; d_gene: TRBD1; v_gene: TRBV15; j_gene: TRBJ1-2; CDR3nt: TGTGCCACCAGCAGAGCTTGGGACAGGGCGAGATTC; CDR3aa: CATSRAWDRARF
abundance: .; d_gene: TRBD1; v_gene: TRBV5-6; j_gene: TRBJ1-1; CDR3nt: TGTGCCAGCAGCCCGAGGACAGGGAAGACTGAAGCTTTCTTT; CDR3aa: CASSPRTGKTEAFF
abundance: few; d_gene: .; v_gene: TRBV5-1; j_gene: TRBJ2-2; CDR3nt: TGCGCCAGCAGCTTAAATAGCGGCACCGGGGAGCTGTTTTTT; CDR3aa: CASSLNSGTGELFF
abundance: .; d_gene: .; v_gene: TRBV7-2; j_gene: TRBJ2-2; CDR3nt: TGTGCCAGCACATCATGGGCAGGGCGAATCACCGGGGAGCTGTTTTTT; CDR3aa: CASTSWAGRITGELFF
abundance: .; d_gene: .; v_gene: TRBV3-1/TRBV3-2; j_gene: TRBJ1-1; CDR3nt: TGTGCCAGCAGCCAAGATCTCGGGGGCACTGAAGCTTTCTTT; CDR3aa: CASSQDLGGTEAFF
abundance: .; d_gene: TRBD1; v_gene: TRBV7-2; j_gene: TRBJ1-2; CDR3nt: TGTGCCAGCAGCAAGGACAGGGGCTACCTTGGCTACACCTTC; CDR3aa: CASSKDRGYLGYTF
abundance: once; d_gene: .; v_gene: TRBV2; j_gene: TRBJ2-7; CDR3nt: TGTGCCAGCAGTGAGGCCATAGACAGGCAGCAGTACTTC; CDR3aa: CASSEAIDRQQYF
abundance: .; d_gene: .; v_gene: TRBV29-1; j_gene: TRBJ2-5; CDR3nt: TGCAGCGTCGGGGGTGCGCAGGAGACCCAGTACTTC; CDR3aa: CSVGGAQETQYF
abundance: .; d_gene: .; v_gene: TRBV10-1; j_gene: TRBJ1-3; CDR3nt: TGCGCCAGCCAAATGAGTGGTGGAAACACCATATATTTT; CDR3aa: CASQMSGGNTIYF
abundance: .; d_gene: .; v_gene: TRBV19; j_gene: TRBJ1-3; CDR3nt: TGTGCCAGTACGGCGGTCAGCTCTGGAAACACCATATATTTT; CDR3aa: CASTAVSSGNTIYF